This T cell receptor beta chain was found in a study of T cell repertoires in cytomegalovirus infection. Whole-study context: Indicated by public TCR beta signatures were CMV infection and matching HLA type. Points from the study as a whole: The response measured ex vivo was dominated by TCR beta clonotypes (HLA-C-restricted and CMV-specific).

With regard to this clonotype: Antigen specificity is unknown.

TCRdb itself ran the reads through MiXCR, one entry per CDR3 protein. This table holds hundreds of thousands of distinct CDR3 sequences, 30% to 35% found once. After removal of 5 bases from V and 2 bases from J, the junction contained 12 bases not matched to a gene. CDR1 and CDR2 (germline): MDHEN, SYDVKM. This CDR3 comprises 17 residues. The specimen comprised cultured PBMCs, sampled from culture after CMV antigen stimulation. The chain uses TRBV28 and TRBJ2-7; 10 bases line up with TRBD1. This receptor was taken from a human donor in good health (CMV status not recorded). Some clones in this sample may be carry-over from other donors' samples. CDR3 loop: CASSTAYTGTGAYEQYF. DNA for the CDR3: TGTGCCAGCAGTACCGCCTATACCGGGACAGGGGCCTACGAGCAGTACTTC.